This T cell receptor (beta chain) comes out of a study of T cell repertoires in MIS-A myocarditis (dated by TCRdb to the early 2020s). TCRbeta CDR3 regions were amplified by the immunoSEQ bias-controlled multiplex PCR and were subjected to high-throughput sequencing. In the authors' own workflow: The immunoSEQ vendor pipeline collapsed and filtered CDR3 sequences to measure the abundance and frequency of each unique TCRbeta CDR3. Dominant CDR3 amino acid sequences were clustered with SARS-CoV-2-specific ImmuneCODE TCRbeta sequences by CD-HIT using a 90% global sequence identity threshold. Clones were classed as hyperexpanded at frequencies of 0.1 to 1 and as large at frequencies of 0.01 to 0.1. CDR3 amino acid sequences and V and J gene assignments of dominant clones were confirmed with MiXCR. The R stringdist package was used to compute Levenshtein distances between the patient clonotypes and the ImmuneCODE hits. The table comes from immuneACCESS by way of TCRdb, which keeps in-frame sequences with V and J called. Part of the clones is missing from these tables; in studies checked, under half for an unresolved V gene and the rest for unknown reasons. The DNA was the basis for D and trimming; V, J and clone size are from that table. The table for this sample lists roughly 15,000 clones; about 67% of them were counted only once. Jointly, the top ten make up around 60% of the sample.

The QIAamp DNA FFPE kit was used to extract genomic DNA from formalin-fixed paraffin-embedded autopsy tissue. Notes on this clone: Its antigen remains undetermined. No base-level quality is on record; no much larger clone is a single base apart.

The CDR3 runs 20 residues from the cysteine to the phenylalanine. The CDR3 DNA has 60 bases and is translated from base 1. The germline V gene encodes CDR1 MNHGY and CDR2 SVAAGI. The germline ends are 40 bases apart after V is trimmed by 10 bases and J by 9 bases. The chain couples TRBV6-9 to TRBJ2-1; D gene: possibly TRBD2, on 6 matching bases. Sequencing was done on a sample of left ventricle heart tissue obtained at autopsy. The meaning of the sample's cell subset or site label: cardiac tissue sample (left or right ventricle, interventricular septum, or pericardium). This receptor was taken from a young man with fulminant myocarditis from multisystem inflammatory syndrome in adults (MIS-A) after COVID-19. DNA sequence: TGTGCCATCTACGAAACCTGGGGTCGCGGGAACACTACAAATCAGGGTGAGCAGTTCTTC. This codes for CAIYETWGRGNTTNQGEQFF.